This entry lists 5 T cell receptor beta chains sequenced from one sample in a study of tumor-infiltrating T cells and Merkel cell polyomavirus. At the level of the study: The T cells studied were CD8+ and recognized the Merkel cell polyomavirus KLL epitope.

All patients' tumors stained robustly positive for Merkel cell polyomavirus Large T antigen by immunohistochemistry. Sequencing used immunoSEQ multiplex PCR; TCRdb keeps in-frame clones, though not all of them. The sample contains 930 or so clones, around nine tenths of which appear only once. Sample: lymph node tissue. These TCRs come from a woman aged 65 to 85 with Merkel cell carcinoma.

This sequence joins TRBV9 and TRBJ1-2; 7 bases fit TRBD1. The CDR3 is 14 amino acids. V shed 4 bases, J shed 8 bases, and the junction held 11 bases outside the gene matches. Germline V gives CDR1 SGDLS, CDR2 YYNGEE. The CDR3 region is CASSPDRRTRGYTF. The CDR3 DNA reads as TGTGCCAGCAGCCCGGACAGGCGCACGAGAGGCTACACCTTC.

This chain joins TRBV2 and TRBJ2-5, with TRBD2 matching over 7 bases. Germline V gives CDR1 SNHLY, CDR2 FYNNEI. The trim removed 5 bases at V and 1 base at J, leaving 1 base unmatched. The CDR3 consists of 13 residues. The CDR3 DNA follows: TGTGCCAGCAGTTCTAGCGGCCAAGAGACCCAGTACTTC. Translating it yields CASSSSGQETQYF.

The V and J genes are TRBV13 and TRBJ2-7; 9 positions match TRBD1. Losses at the gene ends were 5 bases for V and 3 bases for J; bases not matched to a gene: 5. Germline V gene sequence: CDR1 PRHDT, CDR2 FYEKMQ (reference sequence). This CDR3 is built from 14 residues. CDR3 residues: CASSAKTGGYEQYF. In DNA form, the CDR3 reads TGTGCCAGCAGCGCCAAGACAGGGGGCTACGAGCAGTACTTC.

J is TRBJ2-2 and V is TRBV19; 9 bases line up with TRBD2. The germline V gene has CDR1 LNHDA and CDR2 SQIVND (reference sequence). This CDR3 contains 14 residues. The ends lost 7 bases at V and 5 bases at J; junction bases unmatched: 5. CDR3 sequence (DNA): TGTGCCAGTAATGGAGCGGGGGGTACCGGGGAGCTGTTTTTT. It yields the protein CASNGAGGTGELFF. Full variable domain (missing parts from reference TRBV19 and TRBJ2-2): DGGITQSPKYLFRKEGQNVTLSCEQNLNHDAMYWYRQDPGQGLRLIYYSQIVNDFQKGDIAEGYSVSREKKESFPLTVTSAQKNPTAFYLCASNGAGGTGELFFGEGSRLTVL.

The gene calls are TRBV15 and TRBJ2-1; 8 bases line up with TRBD1. The J segment lost 3 bases and the V segment lost 3 bases, leaving 4 bases of the junction unmatched. Looked up from germline, CDR1 is LNHNV and CDR2 is YYDKDF (reference sequence). The CDR3 has 15 amino acids. For the CDR3, the DNA is TGTGCCACCAGCAGGAACAGGGGGGACTACAATGAGCAGTTCTTC. This gives the protein CATSRNRGDYNEQFF.